This is a list of T cell receptor beta chains from one sample in a study of shared clonotypes between healthy human individuals. Repertoires were generated with immunoSEQ multiplex PCR, while TCRdb's copy carries only in-frame clones and drops some. In the table there are some 2,100,000 clones, 93% of which are singletons. Sequencing was done on a sample of naive CD8+ T cells from PBMCs. Receptors were obtained from a man aged 18 to 29 in good health. Some clones in this sample may be carry-over from other donors' samples. Each CDR3 is given with its conserved first and last residue. Fields, in order: D gene, J gene, clone size, V gene, CDR3 protein, CDR3 DNA. A D gene is named only where the DNA matches it firmly. Part of the rows lack a size; the others show once, few, many or a class for expanded clones.

>.|TRBJ2-7|.|TRBV27
CASSFSRGRAYEQYF
TGTGCCAGCAGTTTTTCTAGAGGTCGGGCCTACGAGCAGTACTTC
>TRBD2|TRBJ2-1|.|TRBV11-3
CASSPRGGGKYNEQFF
TGTGCCAGCAGCCCCCGGGGCGGGGGAAAATACAATGAGCAGTTCTTC
>TRBD1|TRBJ1-2|once|TRBV7-2
CASSLRLTDRAGDGYTF
TGTGCCAGCAGCTTAAGGCTGACGGACAGGGCGGGGGATGGCTACACCTTC
>TRBD1|TRBJ2-5|.|TRBV7-9
CASSLVGTGITQYF
TGTGCCAGCAGCTTGGTAGGGACAGGGATCACCCAGTACTTC
>.|TRBJ2-3|.|TRBV9
CASSEDSFTDTQYF
TGTGCCAGCAGCGAGGACAGCTTCACAGATACGCAGTATTTT
>TRBD2|TRBJ2-1|.|TRBV28
CASSSSGKTFYNEQFF
TGTGCCAGCAGTTCAAGCGGGAAAACTTTCTACAATGAGCAGTTCTTC
>.|TRBJ2-2|.|TRBV9
CASSPPGHELFF
TGTGCCAGCAGCCCCCCGGGACACGAGCTGTTTTTT
>.|TRBJ2-1|.|TRBV27
CASSFTSSSYNEQFF
TGTGCCAGCAGTTTCACTTCGAGCTCCTACAATGAGCAGTTCTTC
>.|TRBJ2-1|once|TRBV6-1
CASSEALLNEQFF
TGTGCCAGCAGTGAAGCCCTACTCAATGAGCAGTTCTTC
>.|TRBJ2-1|.|TRBV5-1
CASSPGQIEQFF
TGCGCCAGCAGCCCCGGACAGATTGAGCAGTTCTTC
>TRBD2|TRBJ2-3|.|TRBV7-9
CASSFPGLSDTQYF
TGTGCCAGCAGCTTCCCGGGACTATCAGATACGCAGTATTTT
>.|TRBJ2-3|.|TRBV6-5
CASSPTGGRTDTQYF
TGTGCCAGCAGCCCTACTGGGGGGCGAACAGATACGCAGTATTTT
>.|TRBJ2-3|.|TRBV4-2
CASSQAGLGTDTQYF
TGTGCCAGCAGCCAAGCTGGGCTGGGCACAGATACGCAGTATTTT
>.|TRBJ2-2|.|TRBV6-1
CAGIQANTGELFF
TGTGCCGGGATCCAGGCGAACACCGGGGAGCTGTTTTTT
>TRBD1|TRBJ2-7|.|TRBV27
CASSWGPGQGIHEQYF
TGTGCCAGCAGTTGGGGTCCGGGACAGGGGATTCACGAGCAGTACTTC
>TRBD2|TRBJ2-3|.|TRBV4-2
CASSQDLAAGGPLDTQYF
TGTGCCAGCAGCCAAGATTTGGCAGCGGGGGGACCCTTAGATACGCAGTATTTT
>.|TRBJ2-3|.|TRBV27
CASSLLRTASTDTQYF
TGTGCCAGCAGTTTACTACGGACTGCGAGCACAGATACGCAGTATTTT
>TRBD1|TRBJ1-2|.|TRBV29-1
CSVPDPEHTTGLYGYTF
TGCAGCGTACCCGATCCCGAACACACGACAGGGCTCTATGGCTACACCTTC
>.|TRBJ2-1|.|TRBV14
CASSLTHNEQFF
TGTGCCAGCAGCCTGACACACAATGAGCAGTTCTTC
>.|TRBJ2-1|.|TRBV5-1
CASSLGLDVLYNEQFF
TGCGCCAGCAGCTTGGGCTTGGACGTACTCTACAATGAGCAGTTCTTC
>.|TRBJ2-5|once|TRBV25-1
CASSDPFGIQETQYF
TGTGCCAGCAGTGATCCTTTTGGGATCCAAGAGACCCAGTACTTC
>TRBD2|TRBJ2-5|.|TRBV6-1
CASSELAGEGETQYF
TGTGCCAGCAGTGAACTAGCGGGAGAAGGAGAGACCCAGTACTTC
>.|TRBJ1-5|once|TRBV28
CASSLTGHDLFSYSNQPQHF
TGTGCCAGCAGTTTAACTGGACATGATTTATTTTCCTATAGCAATCAGCCCCAGCATTTT
>.|TRBJ2-1|.|TRBV6-4
CASSDRLANRNEQFF
TGTGCCAGCAGTGACAGGCTAGCGAACCGCAATGAGCAGTTCTTC
>.|TRBJ2-3|.|TRBV9
CASSVVGITDTQYF
TGTGCCAGCAGCGTTGTTGGGATCACAGATACGCAGTATTTT
>.|TRBJ2-5|.|TRBV14
CASSPRDGWETQYF
TGTGCCAGCAGCCCCCGTGATGGCTGGGAGACCCAGTACTTC
>.|TRBJ2-3|once|TRBV21-1
CASSKGSSRNTQYF
TGTGCCAGCAGCAAAGGAAGTAGCCGCAATACGCAGTATTTT
>.|TRBJ1-1|.|TRBV7-8
CASSPTLSTEAFF
TGTGCCAGCAGCCCGACCCTGAGCACTGAAGCTTTCTTT
>.|TRBJ1-3|.|TRBV9
CASSTDGSSGNTIYF
TGTGCCAGCAGCACGGACGGAAGCTCTGGAAACACCATATATTTT
>TRBD1|TRBJ1-2|.|TRBV12-5
CASGLDRGTNYGYTF
TGTGCTAGTGGTTTGGACAGGGGGACTAACTATGGCTACACCTTC
>TRBD2|TRBJ2-1|.|TRBV7-2
CASSSRPSGSYNEQFF
TGTGCCAGCAGCTCCCGCCCGAGCGGGAGCTACAATGAGCAGTTCTTC
>TRBD2|TRBJ2-7|.|TRBV7-9
CASSSSPRTRDFYEQYF
TGTGCCAGCAGTTCCTCCCCCCGGACTAGGGATTTCTACGAGCAGTACTTC
>TRBD2|TRBJ2-7|.|TRBV7-9
CASSSPGLAGDYEQYF
TGTGCCAGCAGCTCCCCCGGACTAGCGGGAGACTACGAGCAGTACTTC
>TRBD2|TRBJ2-3|.|TRBV28
CASSFISEASGKSPSTDTQYF
TGTGCCAGCAGTTTTATATCGGAGGCTAGCGGCAAAAGCCCTAGCACAGATACGCAGTATTTT
>TRBD2|TRBJ2-1|.|TRBV5-1
CASSLEDSTSGSVNEQFF
TGCGCCAGCAGCTTGGAGGACTCGACTAGCGGGAGTGTCAATGAGCAGTTCTTC
>.|TRBJ1-1|.|TRBV7-7
CASSTLYNTEAFF
TGTGCCAGCAGCACACTATACAACACTGAAGCTTTCTTT
>.|TRBJ1-1|.|TRBV9
CASSPGGLGRFF
TGTGCCAGCAGCCCAGGTGGGCTTGGGAGGTTCTTT
>.|TRBJ1-1|.|TRBV7-9
CASSQGGGTEAFF
TGTGCCAGCAGCCAAGGCGGGGGGACTGAAGCTTTCTTT
>.|TRBJ1-1|few|TRBV30
CAWSVTRTLGTEAFF
TGTGCCTGGAGTGTAACCCGGACCCTTGGTACTGAAGCTTTCTTT
>.|TRBJ1-2|.|TRBV4-1
CASSQAGPKQRLYGYTF
TGCGCCAGCAGCCAAGCCGGGCCCAAACAAAGACTCTATGGCTACACCTTC
>TRBD1|TRBJ2-6|.|TRBV9
CASSQATGGGFVANVLTF
TGTGCCAGCAGCCAAGCGACAGGGGGCGGTTTTGTGGCCAACGTCCTGACTTTC
>.|TRBJ2-7|few|TRBV10-2
CASSRDFYEQYF
TGCGCCAGCAGCAGGGACTTCTACGAGCAGTACTTC
>.|TRBJ2-7|.|TRBV5-6
CASSPGLSREQYF
TGTGCCAGCAGCCCCGGGTTAAGTCGAGAGCAGTACTTC
>.|TRBJ2-5|.|TRBV25-1
CASKAGETQYF
TGTGCCAGCAAGGCCGGGGAGACCCAGTACTTC
>.|TRBJ2-1|.|TRBV11-2
CASSPSGDGINEQFF
TGTGCCAGCAGCCCCTCCGGGGATGGCATCAATGAGCAGTTCTTC